Shown below are 13 T cell receptor beta chains from a single sample sequenced in a study of a mutant IDH1 vaccine in newly diagnosed glioma. No antigen is known for these receptors. Assay used: immunoSEQ multiplex PCR; TCRdb lists only in-frame clones, some missing. Found here are 55,000 or so clones, about 91% of them singletons; the top ten hold 2% to 2.5%. Indicated time point: week 11, during vaccination. Every vaccination contained 300 ug of the mutant IDH1 20-mer peptide and was paired with topical imiquimod. This specimen consisted of PBMCs, obtained from a glioma patient whose treatment included an IDH1 peptide vaccine. Receptors were obtained from a man between 50 and 59 years old with glioma.

The V call is TRBV21-1, the J call TRBJ2-3; TRBD2, the table's D call, was not compared with the DNA. TRBV21-1 is marked as a pseudogene. The CDR3 has 19 amino acids. CDR3 sequence reads: CASSKASRTSGSCTDTQYF. In nucleotides, the CDR3 is TGTGCCAGCAGCAAAGCGTCCCGGACTAGCGGGAGTTGTACAGATACGCAGTATTTT.

The chain couples TRBV6-5 to TRBJ2-7; D is perhaps TRBD1 (6 bases). The germline gives CDR1 MNHEY, CDR2 SVGAGI. There are 14 residues in the CDR3. Between the trimmed V and J ends, which lost 0 bases and 5 bases, there was a span of 11 bases. Written as DNA, the CDR3 is TGTGCCAGCAGTTACTCTGGCAGGGGCCACGAGCAGTACTTC. This gives the protein CASSYSGRGHEQYF.

The V call is TRBV30, the J call TRBJ1-1; D gene ambiguous. Trimming removed 3 bases at V and 7 bases at J, with 21 bases between. Germline-derived CDR1 and CDR2 are GTSNPN and SVGIG (reference sequence). This CDR3 has 15 amino acids. This CDR3 reads CAWSSLEGFGIEAFF. CDR3 nucleotide sequence: TGTGCCTGGAGCTCCCTTGAAGGATTCGGGATTGAAGCTTTCTTT.

V is TRBV4-2 and J is TRBJ2-5; 8 bases fit TRBD2. With V trimmed by 3 bases and J by 3 bases, 9 bases remained unmatched. This CDR3 has 16 residues. Germline V gives CDR1 LGHNA, CDR2 YNFKEQ. CDR3 bases: TGTGCCAGCAGCCAGGGAGGAGTAGCGGGGAAAGAGACCCAGTACTTC. This translates into CASSQGGVAGKETQYF.

This clone was picked up a small number of times. J is TRBJ2-3 and V is TRBV5-1; 9 nucleotides agree with TRBD2. From germline, CDR1 is SGHRS and CDR2 YFSETQ. The CDR3 extends over 15 amino acids. Trimming at V came to 0 bases and at J to 7 bases, leaving 6 bases not matched to a gene. The CDR3 nucleotides are TGCGCCAGCAGCTTGGGGGCTAGCGGGGTGAATACGCAGTATTTT. Its translation: CASSLGASGVNTQYF.

This chain uses TRBV6-5 with TRBJ2-5; D is possibly TRBD1 or TRBD2 (5 bases each). The DNA end is more similar to TRBJ2-7, so the J call may be wrong. Germline V gene data show CDR1 as MNHEY and CDR2 as SVGAGI. The CDR3 contains 11 residues. The CDR3 bases are TGTGCCAGCAGTTGGGGACGCGAGCAGTACTTC. This gives the protein CASSWGREQYF.

This chain connects TRBV19 to TRBJ2-1, with TRBD2 identical over 15 bases. This CDR3 has 16 amino acids. The V and J ends lost 5 bases and 6 bases, in that order; junction bases with no gene match: 5. Looked up from germline, CDR1 is LNHDA and CDR2 is SQIVND (reference sequence). For the CDR3, the DNA is TGTGCCAGTAGTCTCGGGACTAGCGGGAGGTTCAATGAGCAGTTCTTC. This gives the protein CASSLGTSGRFNEQFF.

The gene calls are TRBV18 and TRBJ1-1; possibly TRBD1 for D (5 bases). Germline V gives CDR1 KGHSH, CDR2 LQKENI. The CDR3 sequence is 11 residues long. The germline V and J ends were trimmed by 5 bases and 8 bases, with 9 bases remaining between them. The CDR3 here is CASSATAEAFF. CDR3 nucleotides: TGTGCCAGCTCAGCGACAGCGGAAGCTTTCTTT.

This sequence joins TRBV5-1 and TRBJ1-6; a weak D match, TRBD1 (6 bases). CDR1 is SGHRS, CDR2 YFSETQ, per germline. This CDR3 contains 17 residues. Deletions cut 3 bases from V and 1 base from J, with 14 bases between. The CDR3 bases are TGCGCCAGCAGCTCTGGACAGTTGCTATCCTATAATTCACCCCTCCACTTT. Amino acid sequence: CASSSGQLLSYNSPLHF.

V gene TRBV29-1 combines with J gene TRBJ1-2; 8 bases match TRBD1. The CDR3 length is 13 residues. V lost 6 bases and J lost 2; bases outside the gene matches: 5. Per the germline V gene, CDR1 is SQVTM and CDR2 is ANQGSEA. The CDR3 DNA follows: TGCAGCGTCTCAGGGGGCTTGAACTATGGCTACACCTTC. This translates into CSVSGGLNYGYTF.

This chain connects TRBV10-2 to TRBJ2-7; no clear D gene. V lost 1 base and J 2 bases, leaving 6 bases between the germline ends. Germline values: CDR1 WSHSY, CDR2 SAAADI. This CDR3 region has 13 residues. DNA for the CDR3: TGCGCCAGCAGTGAGTTCCCAGCCTACGAGCAGTACTTC. It encodes CASSEFPAYEQYF.

The chain employs TRBV19 and TRBJ1-3; D call uncertain. Germline loops: CDR1 LNHDA, CDR2 SQIVND (reference sequence). With 1 base removed from V and 2 bases from J, the gap between germline ends came to 9 bases. The CDR3 extends over 15 amino acids. This CDR3 is CASSIATPAGNTIYF. The CDR3 nucleotides read TGTGCCAGTAGTATAGCTACCCCGGCTGGAAACACCATATATTTT.

The chain is built from TRBV29-1 and TRBJ1-1; maybe TRBD1 (6 bases). Trimming took 4 bases from V and 0 from J, leaving 9 bases between them. The germline gives CDR1 SQVTM, CDR2 ANQGSEA. The CDR3 has 13 residues. This chain's CDR3 is CSVGQELNTEAFF. The CDR3 DNA is TGCAGCGTTGGACAGGAATTGAACACTGAAGCTTTCTTT.